These 27 T cell receptor beta chains were sequenced from one sample in a study of T-cell memory formation after mild COVID-19. Using its own MiXCR run on the 5' RACE reads, TCRdb lists one record per CDR3 protein. The sample yields approximately 210,000 distinct CDR3 sequences, around 19% seen once. Sample: PBMCs or a T cell subset sorted from them (not recorded which). The source of these receptors is an adult woman who had mild COVID-19 (a few samples of this study predate the infection). Cell type and time point are not known.

The gene calls are TRBV12-3 or TRBV12-4 and TRBJ2-2, with D hard to call. Trimming pared 2 bases from V and 8 bases from J, leaving 9 bases between. The CDR3 has 13 residues. CDR3 sequence: CASSLIGLGELFF. CDR3 bases: TGTGCCAGCAGTTTAATTGGTTTGGGGGAGCTGTTTTTT.

This chain uses TRBV20-1 with TRBJ2-3; D is uncertain. CDR3 size: 13 residues. CDR1 and CDR2 from the germline V gene are DFQATT and SNEGSKA (reference sequence). Trimming cost V 5 bases and J 1 base, with 10 bases left between them. CDR3 coding DNA: TGCAGTGCTCAGCAGCCGGGCACAGATACGCAGTATTTT. Protein: CSAQQPGTDTQYF.

V usage is TRBV20-1 and J usage is TRBJ2-7; D ambiguous. Trimming stripped 1 base from V and 3 bases from J, with 16 bases between. Per the germline V gene, CDR1 is DFQATT and CDR2 is SNEGSKA (reference sequence). The CDR3 spans 15 residues. The CDR3 sequence: CSARVPVSTLYEQYF. The CDR3 region has the DNA TGCAGTGCTAGAGTGCCCGTAAGCACTCTCTACGAGCAGTACTTC.

This clonotype was seen more than once but under ten times. The chain links TRBV2 to TRBJ2-1; D remains ambiguous. Germline assignment: CDR1 SNHLY and CDR2 FYNNEI. The CDR3 spans 11 residues. Trimming left V 6 bases short and J 11 bases short, with 11 bases between. This CDR3 is CASRVGRQQFF. In nucleotides, the CDR3 is TGTGCCAGCAGGGTAGGACGGCAGCAGTTCTTC.

This clonotype was detected a few times. The V call is TRBV20-1, the J call TRBJ1-6; 8 bases line up with TRBD1. CDR1 DFQATT and CDR2 SNEGSKA come from the germline V gene (reference sequence). The J segment lost 7 bases and the V segment lost 0 bases, leaving 8 bases of the junction unmatched. CDR3 size: 16 residues. The CDR3 reads CSARDGTRTGNSPLHF. DNA for the CDR3: TGCAGTGCTAGAGATGGAACTCGGACAGGGAATTCACCCCTCCACTTT.

The chain links TRBV24-1 to TRBJ2-3; D gene unclear. The germline CDR1 and CDR2 sequences are KGHDR and SFDVKD. The CDR3 runs 13 residues. Trimming removed 8 bases from V and 5 bases from J, with 13 bases in between. CDR3 sequence (DNA): TGTGCCACCACCTCAAGGGTTGAAGATACGCAGTATTTT. Translated, it gives CATTSRVEDTQYF.

The chain employs TRBV11-2 and TRBJ2-7; 7 bases fit TRBD2. Looked up from germline, CDR1 is SGHAT and CDR2 is FQNNGV. The CDR3 is made up of 15 amino acids. The V and J ends lost 2 bases and 0 bases, in that order; junction bases with no gene match: 4. CDR3 protein: CASSLSGKSSYEQYF. For the CDR3, the DNA is TGTGCCAGCAGCTTAAGCGGGAAGAGCTCCTACGAGCAGTACTTC.

This clonotype was seen more than once but under ten times. V is TRBV12-3 or TRBV12-4 and J is TRBJ2-1; D not certain. V lost 4 bases and J lost 0, with 7 bases in between. The CDR3 is made up of 14 amino acids. DNA of the CDR3: TGTGCCAGCAGTTCACCGCGCTCCTACAATGAGCAGTTCTTC. The encoded protein is CASSSPRSYNEQFF.

This clonotype was observed a handful of times. V and J are TRBV29-1 and TRBJ2-3; possibly TRBD2 for D (7 bases). Germline V gene lookup returns CDR1 SQVTM and CDR2 ANQGSEA. With 3 bases removed from V and 4 bases from J, the gap between germline ends came to 14 bases. CDR3 length equals 14 residues. The CDR3 coding sequence is TGCAGCGTTGAGAGAGGGGGGGCCGCAGATACGCAGTATTTT. Protein sequence: CSVERGGAADTQYF.

A word on this clonotype: A much more abundant neighbour one base away suggests this may be a read error. DNA for the CDR3: TGTGCCAGCAGCACTTGGACAGATACGCAGTATTTT. Its protein is CASSTWTDTQYF. The chain joins TRBV2 to TRBJ2-3, with D uncertain. The CDR3 spans 12 residues. Trimming stripped 6 bases from V and 3 bases from J, with 7 bases between. Germline assignment: CDR1 SNHLY and CDR2 FYNNEI. The whole variable domain, remainder taken from reference TRBV2 and TRBJ2-3, is EPEVTQTPSHQVTQMGQEVILRCVPISNHLYFYWYRQILGQKVEFLVSFYNNEISEKSEIFDDQFSVERPDGSNFTLKIRSTKLEDSAMYFCASSTWTDTQYFGPGTRLTVL.

The rearrangement joins TRBV5-6 to TRBJ2-5; 7 nucleotides agree with TRBD1. J lost 5 bases, V lost 0 bases, and 16 bases had no gene match. The germline CDR1 and CDR2 sequences are SGHDT and YYEEEE. The CDR3 consists of 18 residues. CDR3 in amino acids: CASSLGGPMTWGQETQYF. The DNA for the CDR3 is TGTGCCAGCAGCTTGGGAGGCCCCATGACTTGGGGACAGGAGACCCAGTACTTC.

The chain links TRBV4-2 to TRBJ2-3; tentative D call: TRBD1 (5 bases). There are 14 residues in the CDR3. Germline V gene sequence: CDR1 LGHNA, CDR2 YNFKEQ. Trimming took off 10 bases at V and 0 bases at J, with 14 bases between the two ends. CDR3 region: CATRQTPSTDTQYF. The CDR3 region has the DNA TGTGCCACCCGACAGACTCCTAGCACAGATACGCAGTATTTT.

The rearrangement links TRBV5-1 to TRBJ2-4, with D possibly being TRBD1 or TRBD2 (5 bases each). CDR3 length: 17 amino acids. From germline, CDR1 is SGHRS and CDR2 YFSETQ. The V end lost 4 bases, the J end lost 0 bases, and 17 bases lay between the germline ends. In nucleotides, the CDR3 is TGCGCCAGCAGCCCAGGGACCAGCGGACGAGCCAAAAACATTCAGTACTTC. Translated, it gives CASSPGTSGRAKNIQYF.

In its sample, this clonotype was seen a few times. V usage is TRBV20-1 and J usage is TRBJ2-7; D gene unclear. The germline V gene encodes CDR1 DFQATT and CDR2 SNEGSKA (reference sequence). This CDR3 has 15 residues. Trimming removed 1 base at V and 0 bases at J, with 13 bases between. CDR3 protein: CSARGARLDSYEQYF. The CDR3 bases are TGCAGTGCTAGAGGCGCCAGACTGGACTCCTACGAGCAGTACTTC.

This clonotype was counted many times. V and J are TRBV7-6 and TRBJ1-5; D call uncertain. Germline values: CDR1 SGHVS, CDR2 FNYEAQ. This CDR3 contains 15 residues. The V end lost 5 bases, the J end lost 0 bases, and 11 bases lay between the germline ends. The CDR3 loop reads CASSLTGSSNQPQHF. The CDR3 nucleotides are TGTGCCAGCAGCCTGACTGGAAGTAGCAATCAGCCCCAGCATTTT. The whole variable domain, remainder taken from reference TRBV7-6 and TRBJ1-5, is GAGVSQSPRYKVTKRGQDVALRCDPISGHVSLYWYRQALGQGPEFLTYFNYEAQQDKSGLPNDRFSAERPEGSISTLTIQRTEQRDSAMYRCASSLTGSSNQPQHFGDGTRLSIL.

This chain joins TRBV27 and TRBJ2-7; D is tentatively TRBD1 or TRBD2 (5 bases each). Trimming stripped 0 bases from V and 2 bases from J, with 11 bases between. CDR1 and CDR2 (germline): MNHEY, SMNVEV (reference sequence). The CDR3 runs 15 residues. The CDR3 loop is CASSLSRGAPYEQYF. As DNA, the CDR3 is TGTGCCAGCAGTTTATCGCGAGGGGCGCCCTACGAGCAGTACTTC.

This clonotype occurred a few times. This chain uses TRBV20-1 with TRBJ2-5; D perhaps matches TRBD2 (5 bases). The CDR3 runs 15 residues. The V gene's germline CDR1 is DFQATT and CDR2 SNEGSKA (reference sequence). V dropped 0 bases and J dropped 2 bases, with 13 bases sitting between them. The CDR3 loop reads CSARDLLPGQETQYF. As DNA, the CDR3 is TGCAGTGCTAGAGATCTCCTCCCGGGACAAGAGACCCAGTACTTC.

The sample holds a few counts of this clonotype. The chain combines TRBV5-6 with TRBJ2-1, with a possible D match to TRBD1 (5 bases). Trimming stripped 3 bases from V and 7 bases from J, with 11 bases between. The CDR3 extends over 13 amino acids. Germline CDR1 is SGHDT and CDR2 is YYEEEE. The CDR3 sequence is CASSSGFWNEQFF. In nucleotides, the CDR3 is TGTGCCAGCAGCTCAGGGTTTTGGAATGAGCAGTTCTTC.

This clonotype was seen more than once but under ten times. The chain is built from TRBV4-1 and TRBJ2-3; D remains ambiguous. Deletions cut 1 base from V and 3 bases from J, with 17 bases between. This CDR3 comprises 17 residues. Germline V gene sequence: CDR1 MGHRA, CDR2 YSYEKL. The CDR3: CASSQGVLADPTDTQYF. The CDR3 region has the DNA TGCGCCAGCAGCCAAGGGGTATTGGCGGATCCGACAGATACGCAGTATTTT.

CDR3 loop: CASSVDSGLHNEQFF. For the CDR3, the DNA is TGTGCCAGCAGCGTAGACTCCGGGCTCCACAATGAGCAGTTCTTC. The chain carries TRBV7-3 and TRBJ2-1; D unclear. Germline V CDR1 and CDR2: SGHTA, FQGTGA. The V end was cut by 5 bases, the J end by 5 bases, with 16 bases between. The CDR3 is made up of 15 amino acids. The entire variable domain, with the rest obtained from reference TRBV7-3 and TRBJ2-1, is as follows: GAGVSQTPSNKVTEKGKYVELRCDPISGHTALYWYRQSLGQGPEFLIYFQGTGAADDSGLPNDRFFAVRPEGSVSTLKIQRTERGDSAVYLCASSVDSGLHNEQFFGPGTRLTVL.

This clonotype was seen only a few times. V and J are TRBV30 and TRBJ1-5, with 12 bases aligning to TRBD1. The CDR3 length is 18 residues. The J segment lost 0 bases and the V segment lost 6 bases, leaving 12 bases of the junction unmatched. Germline lookup yields CDR1 GTSNPN and CDR2 SVGIG (reference sequence). The DNA for the CDR3 is TGTGCCTGCACGCCGGGACAGGGGGCAGGCGGTAGCAATCAGCCCCAGCATTTT. It is translated as CACTPGQGAGGSNQPQHF.

This clonotype was counted only a few times. The rearrangement uses TRBV4-1 and TRBJ2-6, with TRBD1 matching 8 bases. Unmatched junction bases numbered 11, after V lost 5 bases and J lost 2 bases. This CDR3 region has 18 residues. Germline assignment: CDR1 MGHRA and CDR2 YSYEKL. The CDR3 protein is CASSFRTGKETGANVLTF. CDR3 DNA: TGCGCCAGCAGCTTCCGGACAGGGAAAGAAACTGGGGCCAACGTCCTGACTTTC.

The V call is TRBV10-3, the J call TRBJ1-1; TRBD1 agrees at 7 bases. Per germline, CDR1 ENHRY and CDR2 SYGVKD. Trimming at V came to 6 bases and at J to 4 bases, leaving 11 bases not matched to a gene. The CDR3 has 15 amino acids. The CDR3, as DNA: TGTGCCATCAGATCGACACAGGGGTTCCGCACTGAAGCTTTCTTT. It codes for CAIRSTQGFRTEAFF.

The V gene is TRBV20-1, the J gene TRBJ2-7, with 14 positions matching TRBD2. V lost 5 bases and J lost 2; bases outside the gene matches: 2. The CDR3 spans 14 residues. Germline CDR1 reads DFQATT; CDR2 reads SNEGSKA (reference sequence). The DNA for the CDR3 is TGCAGTGCTCCGACTAGCGGGGGGGCCTACGAGCAGTACTTC. Protein product: CSAPTSGGAYEQYF.

The V call is TRBV4-3, the J call TRBJ2-3; possibly TRBD1 for D (5 bases). The length of the CDR3 is 14 residues. From germline, CDR1 is LGHNA and CDR2 YSLEER. With 4 bases removed from V and 4 bases from J, the gap between germline ends came to 12 bases. CDR3 coding DNA: TGCGCCAGCAGCCGAGGCAGGGATCCAGATACGCAGTATTTT. It is translated as CASSRGRDPDTQYF.

Regarding this clonotype: Compared with germline, one end of the junction differs, possibly owing to a read error. The chain employs TRBV7-8 and TRBJ2-5; D unclear. This CDR3 region has 12 residues. Per the germline V gene, CDR1 is SGHVS and CDR2 is FQNEAQ. The CDR3 DNA reads as TGTGCCAGCAGCTATTACCATGAGACCCAGTACTTC. Protein: CASSYYHETQYF.

This clonotype has only a few counts. The rearrangement joins TRBV4-1 to TRBJ2-1; perhaps D is TRBD1 or TRBD2 (5 bases each). The germline V and J ends were trimmed by 3 bases and 7 bases, with 13 bases remaining between them. The CDR3 extends over 14 amino acids. Germline CDR1 is MGHRA and CDR2 is YSYEKL. DNA of the CDR3: TGCGCCAGCAGCCACCCGGGGCTCGGGAATGAGCAGTTCTTC. This encodes CASSHPGLGNEQFF.